This T cell receptor (beta chain) is from a study of cytotoxic CD8 clonotypes in ibrutinib-treated CLL. A 1 in 200,000 to 1 in 1 million T cell depth was the sequencing target. The assay was immunoSEQ multiplex PCR, and TCRdb's table has in-frame clones only and misses some. The data show about 24,000 clones, with 78% seen just once and about 10% held by the top ten. General observations from the study: Treatment saw public clonotypes, which were uncommon, either contract or stay stable.

A remark on this clone: Antigen: not known.

Per germline, CDR1 SGHTS and CDR2 YDEGEE. V lost 3 bases to trimming and J lost 2 bases; unmatched junction nucleotides: 9. CDR3 length: 16 amino acids. The rearrangement uses TRBV5-8 and TRBJ2-7, with TRBD2 matching 9 bases. This material consisted of PBMCs, taken before ibrutinib treatment. The receptor's source is a human donor with chronic lymphocytic leukemia. The CDR3, as DNA: TGTGCCAGCAGCTACAGCGGGAGGTCTTCTCCCTACGAGCAGTACTTC. This gives the protein CASSYSGRSSPYEQYF.